Shown below are 32 T cell receptor beta chains from a single sample sequenced in a study of tumor and adjacent non-tumor tissue in lung cancer. Three rounds of nested PCR, following a modified ARM-PCR protocol, produced the TCRbeta library. In TCRdb, the multiplex PCR reads were re-called with MiXCR into one record per CDR3 protein. The repertoire holds under 150,000 distinct CDR3 sequences, with 66% as singletons. The template was RNA from unsorted bulk tissue. The specimen sequenced was lung tumor tissue. These receptors all stem from a man aged 60-69 years with small cell lung cancer.

Comment on this clonotype: The germline gene is not matched at one end of the junction; a read error may be the cause. The chain couples TRBV6-2 or TRBV6-3 to TRBJ2-5; no clear D gene. In germline, CDR1 is MNHEY, CDR2 SVGEGT. The CDR3 consists of 13 residues. The CDR3 loop is CACSPLPTETQYF. The CDR3 DNA follows: TGTGCCTGCAGTCCCCTCCCTACAGAGACCCAGTACTTC.

This clonotype showed up many times. V is TRBV11-2 and J is TRBJ2-5; TRBD1 is a possible D gene (6 bases). The CDR3 covers 15 residues. V was trimmed by 1 base and J by 4 bases, leaving 13 bases between them. Germline V lookup: CDR1 SGHAT, CDR2 FQNNGV. As DNA, the CDR3 is TGTGCCAGCAGCTTAGGGAGTGGGGGCGCAGAGACCCAGTACTTC. As protein: CASSLGSGGAETQYF.

Comments on this clonotype: One base away lies a much larger clone, so this may be a sequencing read error. The chain links TRBV4-2 to TRBJ1-6; 7 bases are a match to TRBD1. V dropped 5 bases and J dropped 10; count of bases not matched to a gene: 11. This CDR3 contains 15 residues. From germline, CDR1 is LGHNA and CDR2 YNFKEQ. CDR3 loop: CASSSHRGSESPLHF. Here the CDR3 DNA reads TGTGCCAGCAGCTCACACAGGGGTTCGGAGTCACCCCTCCACTTT.

The chain combines TRBV20-1 with TRBJ2-7; possibly TRBD1 for D (6 bases). Germline V gives CDR1 DFQATT, CDR2 SNEGSKA (reference sequence). This CDR3 has 14 amino acids. The CDR3 DNA follows: TGCAGTGCTAGACCATTACAGGGATCCTGCGAGCAGTACGTC. Protein: CSARPLQGSCEQYV.

For the CDR3, the DNA is TGTGCCAGTAGTATGACAGTAGGCGGGGAGACCCAGTACTTC. Protein product: CASSMTVGGETQYF. The chain combines TRBV19 with TRBJ2-5; D is possibly TRBD1 or TRBD2 (5 bases each). CDR1 LNHDA and CDR2 SQIVND come from the germline V gene (reference sequence). The CDR3 consists of 14 residues. The V gene lost 3 bases and the J gene lost 5 bases, with 13 bases spanning the gap.

At least ten counts were recorded for this clonotype. The chain is built from TRBV29-1 and TRBJ1-1; 7 bases align to TRBD1. CDR3 length: 15 residues. V dropped 4 bases and J dropped 7; count of bases not matched to a gene: 15. CDR1 is SQVTM and CDR2 is ANQGSEA in the germline V gene. DNA for the CDR3: TGCAGCGTTGTTTTAGGGGGCGAGGTACGCGGTGAAGCTTTCTTT. Its translation is CSVVLGGEVRGEAFF.

As to this clonotype: One junction end does not reproduce the germline sequence, and a read error may be involved. This rearrangement joins TRBV6-5 to TRBJ2-5, with unresolved D. The germline CDR1 and CDR2 sequences are MNHEY and SVGAGI. This CDR3 region has 13 residues. CDR3 residues: CASSFSSQEAQYF. The CDR3 coding sequence is TGTGCCAGCAGTTTCTCGTCCCAAGAGGCCCAGTACTTC.

With regard to this clonotype: This clone may be a read error of a much larger clone one base away. This sequence joins TRBV20-1 and TRBJ1-1; no clear D gene. Trimming stripped 0 bases from V and 4 bases from J, with 6 bases between. The CDR3 totals 12 residues. Germline values: CDR1 DFQATT, CDR2 SNEGSKA (reference sequence). This chain's CDR3 is CSARDMFTEAFF. The CDR3 DNA follows: TGCAGTGCTAGAGATATGTTCACTGAAGCTTTCTTT.

The CDR3 nucleotides are TGCAGTGCTAGCGGGGGGATGAACAATGAGCAGTTCTTC. The encoded protein is CSASGGMNNEQFF. The gene calls are TRBV20-1 and TRBJ2-1, with TRBD2 identical over 7 bases. CDR3 length equals 13 residues. V was clipped by 3 bases and J by 5 bases; unmatched bases: 4. Germline V gene data show CDR1 as DFQATT and CDR2 as SNEGSKA (reference sequence).

This clonotype was picked up one time. Its ends do not fully match the called genes, so a read error is possible. The gene calls are TRBV12-3 or TRBV12-4 and TRBJ1-2, with D tentatively TRBD1 (6 bases). CDR3 length equals 14 residues. The CDR3 sequence: CASSSPQRGKGYAF. The DNA of the CDR3 is TGTGCCAGCAGTTCCCCCCAAAGGGGGAAAGGCTACGCCTTC.

The chain combines TRBV20-1 with TRBJ2-2, with TRBD2 matching 7 bases. With 8 bases clipped from V and 7 bases from J, the junction kept 22 bases outside the gene matches. This CDR3 has 17 amino acids. Germline V lookup: CDR1 DFQATT, CDR2 SNEGSKA (reference sequence). CDR3 DNA: TGCAGTCCCCCATCCTCAGTGCCGCGGGAGTTGAGCGGGGAGCTGTTTTTT. Protein product: CSPPSSVPRELSGELFF.

Points on this clonotype: Mismatch with germline at one junction end may stem from a read error. The J gene is TRBJ2-1, the V gene TRBV19; 9 nucleotides agree with TRBD2. Germline V gene sequence: CDR1 LNHDA, CDR2 SQIVND (reference sequence). The CDR3 loop spans 15 amino acids. This CDR3 is CASSISGSGYNVQFF. Written as DNA, the CDR3 is TGTGCCAGTAGTATTAGCGGGAGTGGATACAATGTGCAGTTCTTC.

This clonotype was observed a few times. The gene calls are TRBV20-1 and TRBJ2-1; 7 nucleotides agree with TRBD1. Germline CDR1 and CDR2: DFQATT and SNEGSKA (reference sequence). The CDR3 consists of 14 residues. V lost 5 bases and J lost 7; bases outside the gene matches: 11. CDR3 amino acids: CSAQQGFGGNEQFF. The CDR3 region has the DNA TGCAGTGCTCAACAGGGGTTCGGTGGGAATGAGCAGTTCTTC.

For the CDR3, the DNA is TGTGCCAGCAGTTACTACATGGGGACAGTTACACAGTATTTT. It codes for CASSYYMGTVTQYF. This sequence joins TRBV6-2 or TRBV6-3 and TRBJ2-3; 7 bases agree with TRBD1. Germline V gene lookup returns CDR1 MNHEY and CDR2 SVGEGT. V trimming: 1 base; J trimming: 12 bases; junction bases outside the gene matches: 10. The CDR3 sequence is 14 residues long.

Comment on this clonotype: Since a much larger clone is just one base distant, this may be a read error. The V gene is TRBV6-5, the J gene TRBJ1-1; D uncertain. This CDR3 contains 14 residues. The V gene's germline CDR1 is MNHEY and CDR2 SVGAGI. In nucleotides, the CDR3 is TGTGCCAGCAGTTACTCGGCCGGGTACACTGAATCTTTCTTT. This codes for CASSYSAGYTESFF.

A note on this clonotype: An end of the junction differs from the germline gene, which may be a read error. V and J are TRBV6-1 and TRBJ2-3, with 7 nucleotides matching TRBD2. The CDR3 loop spans 14 amino acids. Germline CDR1 reads MNHNS; CDR2 reads SASEGT. The CDR3 region is CASSLGGSTDMQYF. CDR3 sequence (DNA): TGTGCCAGCAGTTTGGGGGGGAGCACAGATATGCAGTATTTT.

This clonotype is a singleton in its sample. Mismatch with germline at one junction end may stem from a read error. The chain has TRBV28 and TRBJ2-5; 14 nucleotides line up with TRBD2. CDR1 and CDR2 (germline): MDHEN, SYDVKM. CDR3 length equals 16 residues. Here the CDR3 reads CASSLTSGRAVETQYF. In nucleotides, the CDR3 is TGTGCCAGCAGTTTGACTAGCGGGAGGGCCGTAGAGACCCAATACTTC.

This clonotype was detected only a few times. The rearrangement links TRBV7-9 to TRBJ2-5, with 7 bases that match TRBD1. V shed 5 bases, J shed 5 bases, and the junction held 8 bases outside the gene matches. CDR3 length: 14 residues. CDR1 SEHNR and CDR2 FQNEAQ come from the germline V gene (reference sequence). The CDR3 spells CASSRTGVVETQYF. The CDR3 bases are TGTGCCAGCAGCCGCACAGGGGTTGTGGAGACCCAGTACTTC.

This clonotype showed up many times. V usage is TRBV6-1 and J usage is TRBJ1-2; TRBD1 is a possible D gene (6 bases). This CDR3 has 12 residues. CDR1 MNHNS and CDR2 SASEGT come from the germline V gene. V shed 7 bases and J shed 1 base, with 7 bases lying between them. DNA for the CDR3: TGTGCCAGCACCAGGGGTAACTATGGCTACACCTTC. Translation: CASTRGNYGYTF.

J is TRBJ2-1 and V is TRBV7-8; 8 bases fit TRBD2. In germline, CDR1 is SGHVS, CDR2 FQNEAQ. This CDR3 is built from 21 residues. The V and J ends lost 4 bases and 7 bases, in that order; junction bases with no gene match: 27. The DNA for the CDR3 is TGTGCCAGCAGCTCTCCCCTCCTTGATCCGGGACTAGGGGGAGGTGGGAATGAGCAGTTCTTC. The encoded protein is CASSSPLLDPGLGGGGNEQFF.

Regarding this clonotype: The junction departs from the called germline gene at one end, perhaps through a read error. The chain recombines TRBV20-1 with TRBJ1-1; D perhaps matches TRBD1 (5 bases). The CDR3 is 15 residues long. The germline V gene has CDR1 DFQATT and CDR2 SNEGSKA (reference sequence). The CDR3, as DNA: TGCAGTGCCGGGGGATCCGGGACCGCGGCTACTGAAGCTATCTTT. Translating it yields CSAGGSGTAATEAIF.

This chain connects TRBV6-6 to TRBJ1-2; D gene uncertain. Trimming pared 2 bases from V and 4 bases from J, leaving 11 bases between. CDR1 is MNHNY, CDR2 SVGAGI, per germline (reference sequence). CDR3 length: 14 residues. CDR3 DNA sequence: TGTGCCAGCAGTTACCCGGTCAGGATCTATGGCTACACCTTC. It translates to CASSYPVRIYGYTF.

This clonotype was seen more than once but under ten times. This may come from a read error, since a much larger clone is one base off. DNA for the CDR3: TGTGTCATCAGTGAGTGGTCTTTGAACACTGAAGCTTTCTTT. Translated: CVISEWSLNTEAFF. V and J are TRBV10-3 and TRBJ1-1; no clear D gene. The CDR3 is 14 amino acids. CDR1 is ENHRY and CDR2 is SYGVKD in the germline V gene.

Here the CDR3 reads CASHTGGWETQYF. In nucleotides, the CDR3 is TGTGCCAGCCATACAGGGGGCTGGGAGACCCAGTACTTC. The chain has TRBV12-3 or TRBV12-4 and TRBJ2-5, with 9 bases that match TRBD1. The V gene end was trimmed by 8 bases and the J gene end by 5 bases; junction bases not matched to a gene: 6. The CDR3 loop spans 13 amino acids.

This sequence joins TRBV11-2 and TRBJ2-1; D is tentatively TRBD1 or TRBD2 (5 bases each). V lost 5 bases, J lost 3 bases, and 11 bases lay in between. CDR1 is SGHAT, CDR2 FQNNGV, per germline. This CDR3 contains 14 residues. This chain's CDR3 is CASSRDGYYNEQFF. In DNA, the CDR3 is TGTGCCAGCAGCCGGGACGGTTACTACAATGAGCAGTTCTTC.

This clonotype was counted between two and nine times. V usage is TRBV29-1 and J usage is TRBJ2-3; 7 nucleotides align to TRBD2. V dropped 4 bases and J dropped 6; count of bases not matched to a gene: 13. The CDR3 is 15 amino acids. Per germline, CDR1 SQVTM and CDR2 ANQGSEA. The DNA of the CDR3 is TGCAGCGTTGCGTTTGGGGCGGGAGTCTCGGATACGCAGTATTTT. It specifies CSVAFGAGVSDTQYF.

As for this clonotype: The conserved final phenylalanine or tryptophan is absent from the CDR3, which likely points to a read error. The genes are TRBV10-1 and TRBJ1-5; no clear D. The germline V gene encodes CDR1 WNHNN and CDR2 SYGVQD (reference sequence). The ends were cut back, 6 bases at V and 5 bases at J, with 8 bases in the middle. This CDR3 has 12 residues. The CDR3 loop reads CASSDGYQPQHL. In nucleotides, the CDR3 is TGCGCCAGCAGCGACGGATATCAGCCCCAGCATCTT.

The table lists this clonotype with a count of one. A read error may explain this, as a much larger clone is one base away. This chain joins TRBV20-1 and TRBJ1-2, with 8 nucleotides matching TRBD1. Germline-derived CDR1 and CDR2 are DFQATT and SNEGSKA (reference sequence). The CDR3 length is 11 residues. The V segment lost 7 bases and the J segment 4 bases; nucleotides outside the gene matches: 2. The CDR3 DNA sequence: TGCAGTGTACAGGGGGGCTATGGCTACACCTTC. As protein: CSVQGGYGYTF.

Turning to this clonotype: The junction differs from germline at one of its ends, possibly a read error. The chain's CDR3 is CANSKVTNEKLFF. CDR3 DNA: TGTGCCAACAGTAAGGTGACTAATGAAAAACTGTTTTTT. The gene calls are TRBV6-5 and TRBJ1-4; D uncertain. Germline V gene data show CDR1 as MNHEY and CDR2 as SVGAGI. The CDR3 is 13 amino acids.

Regarding this clonotype: Mismatch with germline at one junction end may stem from a read error. The chain uses TRBV10-3 and TRBJ1-2, with D maybe TRBD1 (6 bases). There are 15 residues in the CDR3. CDR1 and CDR2 (germline): ENHRY, SYGVKD. Here the CDR3 reads CAIGDLDRRGDGYTF. The CDR3 DNA follows: TGTGCCATCGGTGACTTGGACCGCAGGGGTGATGGCTACACCTTC.

This chain uses TRBV20-1 with TRBJ2-5; the match to TRBD2 covers 13 bases. This CDR3 has 16 amino acids. CDR1 and CDR2 (germline): DFQATT, SNEGSKA (reference sequence). Trimming removed 7 bases from V and 4 bases from J; junction bases left unmatched: 12. CDR3 in amino acids: CSVPRTSGSCLETQYF. For the CDR3, the DNA is TGCAGTGTTCCGAGGACTAGCGGGAGTTGTTTAGAGACCCAGTACTTC.

This clonotype appeared many times. CDR3 region: CSAESTSGNADTQYF. The CDR3 DNA reads TGCAGTGCGGAATCGACTAGCGGGAATGCAGATACGCAGTATTTT. The J gene is TRBJ2-3, the V gene TRBV20-1, with 11 bases lining up with TRBD2. CDR1 and CDR2 (germline): DFQATT, SNEGSKA (reference sequence). The CDR3 sequence is 15 residues long. Trimming took 6 bases from V and 4 from J; bases not matched to a gene: 9.